Presented here are 24 T cell receptor beta chains from one specimen sequenced in a study of early T cells in non-severe SARS-CoV-2 infection (dated by TCRdb to the early 2020s). The method was 5' RACE. Reads for this sample came from a NextSeq 500. Using fastp trimming at Q25 and MiXCR clonotype assembly, TCRdb reanalyzed the public sequencing data and kept in-frame beta chains. Records with the same CDR3 protein are collapsed into one entry carrying the most frequent genes and DNA. The sample table holds about 71,000 distinct CDR3 sequences, of which approximately 13% were seen once. The top ten hold more than 12% of the sample. The sample taken for sequencing was whole blood. Source of these receptors: an adult who was a healthcare worker with PCR-confirmed SARS-CoV-2 infection or an uninfected control (not recorded which).

This sequence joins TRBV7-8 and TRBJ1-4; D ambiguous. The CDR3 is 13 residues long. Trimming took off 1 base at V and 6 bases at J, with 6 bases between the two ends. From germline, CDR1 is SGHVS and CDR2 FQNEAQ. The CDR3 here is CASSLGWDEKLFF. The CDR3 DNA sequence: TGTGCCAGCAGCTTAGGCTGGGATGAAAAACTGTTTTTT.

The gene calls are TRBV11-1 and TRBJ1-6; a weak D match, TRBD1 (5 bases). Germline V gene lookup returns CDR1 SGHAT and CDR2 FQDESV (reference sequence). Trimming shortened V by 5 bases and J by 10 bases, and 12 bases separated the two germline ends. CDR3 length: 13 residues. The DNA of the CDR3 is TGTGCCAGCAGCGCAGGGACGGGGTCACCCCTCCACTTT. It is translated as CASSAGTGSPLHF.

In its sample, this clonotype was seen a few times. The rearrangement joins TRBV7-8 to TRBJ1-3; 7 nucleotides agree with TRBD1. V gave up 2 bases and J gave up 0 bases; unmatched junction bases: 10. The CDR3 is 18 amino acids. Germline V CDR1 and CDR2: SGHVS, FQNEAQ. This CDR3 reads CASSLRQGTIFSGNTIYF. The CDR3 nucleotides are TGTGCCAGCAGCTTAAGACAGGGCACTATCTTCTCTGGAAACACCATATATTTT.

This clonotype was picked up many times. The chain is built from TRBV6-5 and TRBJ2-2; the match to TRBD2 covers 14 bases. CDR3 length equals 14 residues. V gave up 8 bases and J gave up 7 bases; unmatched junction bases: 3. The germline CDR1 and CDR2 sequences are MNHEY and SVGAGI. The CDR3 protein is CASRTSGGSGELFF. CDR3 bases: TGTGCCAGCCGGACTAGCGGGGGGAGCGGGGAGCTGTTTTTT.

Only a few counts were recorded for this clonotype. The V call is TRBV29-1, the J call TRBJ2-5; D not resolved. This CDR3 has 11 residues. CDR1 and CDR2 from the germline V gene are SQVTM and ANQGSEA. V was cut by 8 bases and J by 5 bases, with 12 bases left in between. The CDR3 spells CSSWTGETQYF. The CDR3 DNA follows: TGCAGCTCCTGGACGGGCGAGACCCAGTACTTC.

The chain employs TRBV10-2 and TRBJ2-5, with unresolved D. V lost 10 bases and J lost 6, with 9 bases in between. The CDR3 is 10 residues long. Germline values: CDR1 WSHSY, CDR2 SAAADI. The CDR3 sequence: CATGLQTQYF. The CDR3 nucleotides are TGCGCCACCGGTCTTCAGACCCAGTACTTC.

This clonotype was counted at least ten times. CDR3 in amino acids: CASSAGTGHNSPLHF. CDR3 bases: TGTGCCAGCAGTGCCGGGACAGGACACAATTCACCCCTCCACTTT. The V gene is TRBV2, the J gene TRBJ1-6; 8 bases are a match to TRBD1. Germline V gene sequence: CDR1 SNHLY, CDR2 FYNNEI. Trimming at V came to 4 bases and at J to 7 bases, leaving 6 bases not matched to a gene. The CDR3 is made up of 15 amino acids.

This chain joins TRBV29-1 and TRBJ1-2; perhaps TRBD1 as D (5 bases). CDR3 size: 13 residues. CDR1 is SQVTM and CDR2 is ANQGSEA in the germline V gene. V was pared by 7 bases and J by 2 bases, with 14 bases between. CDR3 coding DNA: TGCAGCGCCGACGGGACTAGGAACTATGGCTACACCTTC. As protein: CSADGTRNYGYTF.

This sequence joins TRBV11-3 and TRBJ2-1; D is ambiguous. Germline V gene lookup returns CDR1 SGHNT and CDR2 YENEEA. The CDR3 extends over 13 amino acids. Trimming took 4 bases from V and 8 from J, leaving 12 bases between them. This chain's CDR3 is CASSSDLEDEQFF. The CDR3 DNA is TGTGCCAGCAGCTCTGACTTAGAGGATGAGCAGTTCTTC.

In this sample, this clonotype turned up once. The chain carries TRBV3-1 and TRBJ2-3, with a weak D call TRBD1 (5 bases). Deletions cut 8 bases from V and 2 bases from J, with 17 bases between. Germline V gives CDR1 LGHDT, CDR2 YNNKEL (reference sequence). The CDR3 is 15 residues long. The CDR3 sequence: CASSQGVGPTDTQYF. CDR3 DNA sequence: TGTGCCAGCTCCCAAGGGGTAGGACCCACAGATACGCAGTATTTT.

The sample holds many counts of this clonotype. This chain connects TRBV9 to TRBJ1-2; D is unresolved. Deletions cut 0 bases from V and 7 bases from J, with 13 bases between. The CDR3 has 14 residues. CDR1 is SGDLS, CDR2 YYNGEE, per germline. CDR3 bases: TGTGCCAGCAGCGTAGTTGAAGGGTCTAGTGGCTACACCTTC. Its protein product is CASSVVEGSSGYTF.

This clonotype has a handful of counts. The chain couples TRBV5-1 to TRBJ2-3, with TRBD2 identical over 8 bases. The CDR3 is 15 amino acids. V lost 1 base to trimming and J lost 4 bases; unmatched junction nucleotides: 5. Germline assignment: CDR1 SGHRS and CDR2 YFSETQ. The DNA of the CDR3 is TGCGCCAGCAGCTTGAGGGGACTAGGGGCAGATACGCAGTATTTT. It translates to CASSLRGLGADTQYF.

This chain connects TRBV29-1 to TRBJ2-3, with 8 bases identical to TRBD1. The germline CDR1 and CDR2 sequences are SQVTM and ANQGSEA. V dropped 4 bases and J dropped 3; count of bases not matched to a gene: 3. CDR3 length equals 13 residues. DNA of the CDR3: TGCAGCGTTGCTACAGGGGGGACAGATACGCAGTATTTT. Protein sequence: CSVATGGTDTQYF.

This clonotype occurred a few times. The V and J genes are TRBV14 and TRBJ1-2, with D perhaps TRBD1 (5 bases). Trimming stripped 2 bases from V and 8 bases from J, with 12 bases between. Germline-derived CDR1 and CDR2 are SGHDN and FVKESK. This CDR3 has 13 residues. In DNA, the CDR3 is TGTGCCAGCAGCCAAACCCTAGGACAAGGCTACACCTTC. This sequence encodes CASSQTLGQGYTF.

This clonotype has only a few counts. V gene TRBV11-2 combines with J gene TRBJ2-3; 11 bases are shared with TRBD2. Losses at the gene ends were 0 bases for V and 7 bases for J; bases not matched to a gene: 3. The length of the CDR3 is 15 residues. Germline V gives CDR1 SGHAT, CDR2 FQNNGV. CDR3 sequence reads: CASSLEGTSGYTQYF. The CDR3 DNA is TGTGCCAGCAGCTTAGAGGGGACTAGCGGATATACGCAGTATTTT.

This clonotype was found many times. The rearrangement joins TRBV6-5 to TRBJ1-1; 9 bases align to TRBD1. CDR1 is MNHEY, CDR2 SVGAGI, per germline. The ends lost 10 bases at V and 2 bases at J; junction bases unmatched: 5. The CDR3 covers 13 residues. CDR3 in DNA: TGTGCCACCACAGGGGGCGTAAACACTGAAGCTTTCTTT. Translation: CATTGGVNTEAFF.

This clonotype appeared many times. The CDR3 sequence is CASSPRDSETQYF. The CDR3 DNA follows: TGTGCCAGCAGCCCCCGTGACTCGGAGACCCAGTACTTC. The chain links TRBV7-8 to TRBJ2-5; D not certain. The CDR3 has 13 residues. Germline V gene sequence: CDR1 SGHVS, CDR2 FQNEAQ. Trimming pared 5 bases from V and 5 bases from J, leaving 12 bases between.

The J gene is TRBJ2-3, the V gene TRBV7-2; D gene ambiguous. Trimming removed 1 base from V and 2 bases from J, with 7 bases in between. The CDR3 has 14 amino acids. CDR1 is SGHTA and CDR2 is FQGNSA in the germline V gene. Written as DNA, the CDR3 is TGTGCCAGCAGCTTAGACGCACCCACAGATACGCAGTATTTT. As protein: CASSLDAPTDTQYF.

This clonotype was found a few times. The chain has TRBV29-1 and TRBJ1-2; 7 nucleotides align to TRBD1. The trim removed 6 bases at V and 1 base at J, leaving 5 bases unmatched. The CDR3 covers 13 residues. CDR1 is SQVTM and CDR2 is ANQGSEA in the germline V gene. The CDR3 reads CSVLRDSNYGYTF. The CDR3 nucleotides read TGCAGCGTGCTAAGGGACAGTAACTATGGCTACACCTTC.

The chain is built from TRBV7-2 and TRBJ1-6, with D possibly matching TRBD1 (5 bases). The V end lost 1 base, the J end lost 9 bases, and 19 bases lay between the germline ends. Germline V lookup: CDR1 SGHTA, CDR2 FQGNSA. The CDR3 consists of 17 residues. The CDR3 DNA reads TGTGCCAGCAGCTTAGATATAGGAGGGGCGCGGGGTTCACCCCTCCACTTT. As protein: CASSLDIGGARGSPLHF.

This clonotype was counted a few times. V is TRBV6-5 and J is TRBJ2-5; 9 bases are a match to TRBD2. Germline values: CDR1 MNHEY, CDR2 SVGAGI. The CDR3 length is 15 residues. Germline trimming cut 5 bases from V and 5 bases from J; bases unmatched to any gene: 9. The CDR3 region has the DNA TGTGCCAGCAGTCCATCCCGCCTAGCGGGGGAGACCCAGTACTTC. Its translation is CASSPSRLAGETQYF.

This clonotype was picked up many times. The gene calls are TRBV5-1 and TRBJ2-7; D uncertain. The CDR3 runs 14 residues. CDR1 is SGHRS and CDR2 is YFSETQ in the germline V gene. Trimming removed 0 bases from V and 2 bases from J, with 9 bases in between. The CDR3 sequence: CASSLGWSAYEQYF. CDR3 DNA: TGCGCCAGCAGCTTGGGGTGGAGTGCCTACGAGCAGTACTTC.

This clonotype turned up a few times. The genes are TRBV4-1 and TRBJ2-3; D is uncertain. Per germline, CDR1 MGHRA and CDR2 YSYEKL. The CDR3 runs to 16 residues. With 0 bases removed from V and 3 bases from J, the gap between germline ends came to 13 bases. The CDR3 DNA reads TGCGCCAGCAGCCAAGACCGAGGAATTCGTACAGATACGCAGTATTTT. Protein: CASSQDRGIRTDTQYF.

This clonotype was seen a few times. The chain combines TRBV6-1 with TRBJ1-1, with 8 bases fitting TRBD1. CDR1 is MNHNS, CDR2 SASEGT, per germline. J lost 3 bases, V lost 7 bases, and 4 bases had no gene match. CDR3 length: 13 amino acids. The CDR3 DNA sequence: TGTGCCAGCACCCAGACAGGGGACACTGAAGCTTTCTTT. Translating gives CASTQTGDTEAFF.